These 28 T cell receptor beta chains originate from one sample sequenced in a study of T cells after yellow fever vaccination. Each CDR3 protein gets one entry after TCRdb re-called the 5' RACE reads with MiXCR. The sample holds around 230,000 distinct CDR3 sequences; roughly 6.2% are singletons and the top ten take 1% to 1.2%. The sample here was CD4+ T cells sorted from PBMCs, taken on the day of the yellow fever booster vaccination. The receptors come from a man aged 25-45 years who received the YFV17D yellow fever vaccine.

The chain couples TRBV5-1 to TRBJ2-2; D is unclear. This CDR3 has 12 residues. CDR1 and CDR2 (germline): SGHRS, YFSETQ. Trimming took 1 base from V and 6 from J, leaving 4 bases between them. The CDR3 DNA sequence: TGCGCCAGCAGCTTGTTTCCCGGGGAGCTGTTTTTT. It is translated as CASSLFPGELFF.

This clonotype was seen repeatedly, ten times or more. The CDR3 here is CASSFASSGTGAYEQYF. CDR3 nucleotide sequence: TGTGCCAGCAGCTTCGCCTCCTCCGGGACAGGGGCCTACGAGCAGTACTTC. This chain uses TRBV7-8 with TRBJ2-7, with 10 bases identical to TRBD1. This CDR3 has 17 amino acids. Germline assignment: CDR1 SGHVS and CDR2 FQNEAQ. V dropped 3 bases and J dropped 2; count of bases not matched to a gene: 10.

This clonotype came up many times. V usage is TRBV5-1 and J usage is TRBJ2-3; TRBD1 might be the D (5 bases). Germline lookup yields CDR1 SGHRS and CDR2 YFSETQ. This CDR3 comprises 14 residues. The V end was cut by 0 bases, the J end by 2 bases, with 7 bases between. CDR3 nucleotide sequence: TGCGCCAGCAGCTTGGGTGGACACACAGATACGCAGTATTTT. Its protein product is CASSLGGHTDTQYF.

Many counts were recorded for this clonotype. The chain joins TRBV27 to TRBJ2-7, with 14 bases fitting TRBD2. The junction had 14 bases not matched to a gene; V was cut back by 8 bases and J by 5 bases. Germline CDR1 is MNHEY and CDR2 is SMNVEV (reference sequence). The CDR3 contains 17 residues. CDR3 protein: CASLRGRPGLAGDEQYF. For the CDR3, the DNA is TGTGCCAGCTTGCGGGGACGCCCGGGACTAGCGGGAGACGAGCAGTACTTC.

This clonotype was picked up many times. V and J are TRBV21-1 and TRBJ1-2. TRBV21-1 is reported as a pseudogene. There are 13 residues in the CDR3. CDR3 loop: CASSRGRGGGYTF. The CDR3 DNA reads as TGTGCCAGCAGCAGGGGCCGGGGAGGGGGCTACACCTTC.

This clonotype has ten or more counts. The rearrangement joins TRBV24-1 to TRBJ2-3; TRBD1 might be the D (5 bases). Trimming removed 1 base from V and 5 bases from J, with 9 bases in between. The CDR3 has 14 residues. In germline, CDR1 is KGHDR, CDR2 SFDVKD. The DNA for the CDR3 is TGTGCCACCAGTGATTTTGGAAGGGGAGATACGCAGTATTTT. Encoded protein: CATSDFGRGDTQYF.

This chain joins TRBV19 and TRBJ2-2; no definite D call. CDR3 length equals 14 residues. The germline CDR1 and CDR2 sequences are LNHDA and SQIVND (reference sequence). Trimming took off 1 base at V and 5 bases at J, with 8 bases between the two ends. CDR3 sequence (DNA): TGTGCCAGTAGTATAGGGGGATATACCGGGGAGCTGTTTTTT. Translating gives CASSIGGYTGELFF.

This clonotype was seen many times. The CDR3 DNA is TGTGCCAGCTTTCAGGGGCCAAGAACTGAAGCTTTCTTT. This sequence encodes CASFQGPRTEAFF. The rearrangement links TRBV27 to TRBJ1-1; TRBD1 might be the D (6 bases). The length of the CDR3 is 13 residues. Trimming pared 8 bases from V and 5 bases from J, leaving 15 bases between. The germline V gene encodes CDR1 MNHEY and CDR2 SMNVEV (reference sequence).

This rearrangement joins TRBV7-2 to TRBJ2-7, with 7 bases lining up with TRBD2. V was pared by 5 bases and J by 4 bases, with 14 bases of the junction left unmatched. CDR1 and CDR2 (germline): SGHTA, FQGNSA. There are 16 residues in the CDR3. CDR3 protein: CASSLGKGLGGYEQYF. CDR3 in DNA: TGTGCCAGCAGCCTAGGCAAGGGCCTCGGGGGGTACGAGCAGTACTTC.

Many counts were recorded for this clonotype. The chain is built from TRBV28 and TRBJ2-7; 14 bases agree with TRBD2. J lost 3 bases, V lost 4 bases, and 5 bases had no gene match. The CDR3 runs 16 residues. CDR1 and CDR2 (germline): MDHEN, SYDVKM. The CDR3 nucleotides read TGTGCCAGCAGTTCTCGACTAGCGGGAGGGCTCTACGAGCAGTACTTC. Amino acids: CASSSRLAGGLYEQYF.

This clonotype was observed at least ten times. The rearrangement links TRBV7-2 to TRBJ2-7; D not certain. The V gene lost 2 bases and the J gene lost 0 bases, with 11 bases spanning the gap. Germline V gives CDR1 SGHTA, CDR2 FQGNSA. The CDR3 is 15 residues long. CDR3 sequence (DNA): TGTGCCAGCAGCTTATCGCGGAAAAGCTCCTACGAGCAGTACTTC. It codes for CASSLSRKSSYEQYF.

This clonotype was observed a few times. V is TRBV20-1 and J is TRBJ1-2, with D possibly TRBD1 on 6 matching bases. This CDR3 spans 14 amino acids. Trimming took 2 bases from V and 4 from J, leaving 14 bases between them. Germline assignment: CDR1 DFQATT and CDR2 SNEGSKA (reference sequence). The CDR3, as DNA: TGCAGTGCTAGACCGTTCCGGGACACCTATGGCTACACCTTC. Its protein product is CSARPFRDTYGYTF.

This clonotype was observed many times. This chain links TRBV5-5 with TRBJ1-2; D is perhaps TRBD1 (5 bases). Germline CDR1 and CDR2: SGHKS and YYEKEE (reference sequence). The CDR3 sequence is 14 residues long. V lost 1 base and J 2 bases, leaving 9 bases between the germline ends. The CDR3 spells CASSLRGENYGYTF. CDR3 nucleotide sequence: TGTGCCAGCAGCTTGAGGGGCGAGAACTATGGCTACACCTTC.

This clonotype has more than one count but fewer than ten. The chain has TRBV7-2 and TRBJ2-3; 14 bases line up with TRBD2. Germline V gene data show CDR1 as SGHTA and CDR2 as FQGNSA. The V segment lost 2 bases and the J segment 9 bases; nucleotides outside the gene matches: 10. CDR3 length equals 17 residues. Written as DNA, the CDR3 is TGTGCCAGCAGCTTAAAAGGGACTAGCGGGAGCGGGGGGACGCAGTATTTT. It yields the protein CASSLKGTSGSGGTQYF.

In this sample, this clonotype turned up a few times. The chain combines TRBV27 with TRBJ1-2; TRBD1 agrees at 10 bases. The CDR3 runs to 14 residues. From germline, CDR1 is MNHEY and CDR2 SMNVEV (reference sequence). V lost 5 bases and J lost 6; bases outside the gene matches: 6. The CDR3 loop is CASSRQGAMNGYTF. The CDR3 DNA is TGTGCCAGCAGTAGACAGGGGGCGATGAATGGCTACACCTTC.

The chain uses TRBV5-1 and TRBJ2-6; D uncertain. Per germline, CDR1 SGHRS and CDR2 YFSETQ. The CDR3 is 17 amino acids. V was clipped by 0 bases and J by 0 bases, with 10 bases between them. CDR3 DNA: TGCGCCAGCAGCTTGGATAGGTTACACTCTGGGGCCAACGTCCTGACTTTC. It yields the protein CASSLDRLHSGANVLTF.

The V gene is TRBV5-6, the J gene TRBJ2-3; the match to TRBD2 covers 12 bases. In germline, CDR1 is SGHDT, CDR2 YYEEEE. With V trimmed by 1 base and J by 5 bases, 5 bases remained unmatched. The CDR3 length is 16 residues. The CDR3 nucleotides are TGTGCCAGCAGCTTGAGCCTAGCGGGAGGGGTAGATACGCAGTATTTT. It codes for CASSLSLAGGVDTQYF.

The chain combines TRBV4-3 with TRBJ2-5, with D tentatively TRBD2 (5 bases). Trimming took 1 base from V and 4 from J, leaving 16 bases between them. Germline CDR1 and CDR2: LGHNA and YSLEER. This CDR3 has 16 amino acids. This CDR3 reads CASSQGGNLGRETQYF. The CDR3 region has the DNA TGCGCCAGCAGCCAAGGAGGGAACCTCGGTCGAGAGACCCAGTACTTC.

This clonotype was counted ten times or more. This chain uses TRBV2 with TRBJ1-6, with TRBD1 matching over 8 bases. The CDR3 is made up of 15 amino acids. The ends lost 6 bases at V and 9 bases at J; junction bases unmatched: 10. Germline V CDR1 and CDR2: SNHLY, FYNNEI. The CDR3 loop reads CASRKEGRGLSPLHF. The CDR3 coding sequence is TGTGCCAGCAGAAAGGAGGGCAGGGGGCTTTCACCCCTCCACTTT. Using reference TRBV2 and TRBJ1-6 for the parts outside the CDR3, the full variable domain is EPEVTQTPSHQVTQMGQEVILRCVPISNHLYFYWYRQILGQKVEFLVSFYNNEISEKSEIFDDQFSVERPDGSNFTLKIRSTKLEDSAMYFCASRKEGRGLSPLHFGNGTRLTVT.

The CDR3: CASSLASGSPNEQFF. The CDR3 DNA reads as TGCGCCAGCAGCTTGGCTAGCGGGTCTCCGAATGAGCAGTTCTTC. The chain is built from TRBV5-1 and TRBJ2-1, with 8 nucleotides matching TRBD2. Germline-derived CDR1 and CDR2 are SGHRS and YFSETQ. The CDR3 has 15 amino acids. The V segment lost 0 bases and the J segment 7 bases; nucleotides outside the gene matches: 6.

This clonotype showed up just a few times. CDR3 sequence: CASSLRHGSYEQYF. As DNA, the CDR3 is TGTGCCAGCAGCTTACGTCATGGCTCCTACGAGCAGTACTTC. The rearrangement joins TRBV6-5 to TRBJ2-7; D call uncertain. V was cut by 6 bases and J by 0 bases, with 12 bases left in between. The CDR3 contains 14 residues. Germline values: CDR1 MNHEY, CDR2 SVGAGI.

In its sample, this clonotype was seen a few times. The chain joins TRBV12-3 or TRBV12-4 to TRBJ2-2; D is unresolved. The ends were cut back, 3 bases at V and 6 bases at J, with 8 bases in the middle. This CDR3 has 13 amino acids. The CDR3 protein is CASSFWSPGELFF. The CDR3 coding sequence is TGTGCCAGCAGTTTTTGGTCCCCCGGGGAGCTGTTTTTT.

This clonotype came up many times. The chain is built from TRBV7-9 and TRBJ2-2, with D maybe TRBD2 (6 bases). With 11 bases removed from V and 2 bases from J, the gap between germline ends came to 15 bases. Germline CDR1 reads SEHNR; CDR2 reads FQNEAQ (reference sequence). The CDR3 is made up of 14 amino acids. The CDR3 loop reads CAYPGLHNTGELFF. The CDR3 region has the DNA TGTGCCTATCCTGGACTACACAACACCGGGGAGCTGTTTTTT.

This clonotype came up a few times. V is TRBV4-3 and J is TRBJ1-5, with D hard to call. Germline V gene data show CDR1 as LGHNA and CDR2 as YSLEER. V lost 1 base and J 4 bases, leaving 5 bases between the germline ends. The CDR3 is made up of 13 amino acids. The CDR3 bases are TGCGCCAGCAGCCAAGGGGAGAATCAGCCCCAGCATTTT. Its protein product is CASSQGENQPQHF.

In its sample, this clonotype was seen many times. This chain uses TRBV5-1 with TRBJ2-1; perhaps TRBD2 as D (6 bases). This CDR3 is 16 amino acids long. In germline, CDR1 is SGHRS, CDR2 YFSETQ. V gave up 4 bases and J gave up 11 bases, with 25 bases separating them. CDR3 loop: CASSQSGLAPTMKQFF. CDR3 nucleotides: TGCGCCAGCAGCCAAAGCGGGTTAGCTCCTACAATGAAGCAGTTCTTC.

This clonotype has ten or more counts. The V and J genes are TRBV5-4 and TRBJ2-5; 8 bases line up with TRBD2. Trimming took 3 bases from V and 4 from J; bases not matched to a gene: 5. Germline lookup yields CDR1 SGHNT and CDR2 YYREEE (reference sequence). This CDR3 is 14 amino acids long. In DNA form, the CDR3 reads TGTGCCAGCAGCTGGCGAGCGGGGGCAGAGACCCAGTACTTC. This codes for CASSWRAGAETQYF.

This clonotype was detected ten times or more. The genes are TRBV27 and TRBJ1-1; D ambiguous. This CDR3 comprises 13 residues. CDR1 and CDR2 (germline): MNHEY, SMNVEV (reference sequence). Trimming shortened V by 0 bases and J by 3 bases, and 5 bases separated the two germline ends. The CDR3 loop is CASSLSGDTEAFF. The CDR3 DNA sequence: TGTGCCAGCAGTTTATCCGGCGACACTGAAGCTTTCTTT.

A few counts support this clonotype. The chain uses TRBV6-1 and TRBJ2-2, with D unclear. The V end was cut by 11 bases, the J end by 0 bases, with 13 bases between. Germline V gives CDR1 MNHNS, CDR2 SASEGT. The CDR3 runs to 14 residues. The CDR3 loop is CAATRTANTGELFF. The CDR3 nucleotides are TGTGCCGCAACGAGAACGGCGAACACCGGGGAGCTGTTTTTT.